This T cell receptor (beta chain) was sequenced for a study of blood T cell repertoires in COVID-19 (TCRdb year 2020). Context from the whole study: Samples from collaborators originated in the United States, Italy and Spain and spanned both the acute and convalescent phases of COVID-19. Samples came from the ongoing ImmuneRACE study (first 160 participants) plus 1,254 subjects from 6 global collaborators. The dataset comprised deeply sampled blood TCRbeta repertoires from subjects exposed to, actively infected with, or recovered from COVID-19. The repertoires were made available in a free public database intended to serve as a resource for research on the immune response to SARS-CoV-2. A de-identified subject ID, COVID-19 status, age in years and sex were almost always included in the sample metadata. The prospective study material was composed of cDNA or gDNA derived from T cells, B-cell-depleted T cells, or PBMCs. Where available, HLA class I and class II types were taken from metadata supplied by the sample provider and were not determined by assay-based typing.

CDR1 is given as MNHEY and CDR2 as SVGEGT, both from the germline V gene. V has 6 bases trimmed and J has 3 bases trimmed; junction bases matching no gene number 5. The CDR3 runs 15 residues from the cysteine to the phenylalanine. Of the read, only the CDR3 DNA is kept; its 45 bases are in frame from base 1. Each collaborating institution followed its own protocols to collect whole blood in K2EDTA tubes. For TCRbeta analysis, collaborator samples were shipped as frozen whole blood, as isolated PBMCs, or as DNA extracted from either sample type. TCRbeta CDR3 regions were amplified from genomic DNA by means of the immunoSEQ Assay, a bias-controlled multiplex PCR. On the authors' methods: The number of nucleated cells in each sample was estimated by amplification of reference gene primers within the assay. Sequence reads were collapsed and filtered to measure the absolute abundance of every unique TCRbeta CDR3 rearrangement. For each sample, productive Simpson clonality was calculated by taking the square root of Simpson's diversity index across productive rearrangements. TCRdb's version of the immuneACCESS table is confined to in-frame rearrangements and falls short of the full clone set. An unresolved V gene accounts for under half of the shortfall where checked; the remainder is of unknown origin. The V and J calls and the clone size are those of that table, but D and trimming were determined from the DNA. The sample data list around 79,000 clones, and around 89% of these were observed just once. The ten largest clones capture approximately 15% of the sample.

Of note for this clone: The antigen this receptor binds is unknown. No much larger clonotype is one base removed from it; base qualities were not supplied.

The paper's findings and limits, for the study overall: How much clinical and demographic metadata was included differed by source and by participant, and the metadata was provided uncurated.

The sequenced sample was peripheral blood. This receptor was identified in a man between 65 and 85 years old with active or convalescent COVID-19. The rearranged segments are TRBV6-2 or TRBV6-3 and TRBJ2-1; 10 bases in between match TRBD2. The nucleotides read TGTGCCAGCAGCTTATCTAGCGGGAGCTACAATGAGCAGTTCTTC. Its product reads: CASSLSSGSYNEQFF.